Sequencing of this TCR beta chain was carried out in a study of cytotoxic CD8 clonotypes in ibrutinib-treated CLL. Study results and limitations: Public clonotypes (which were uncommon) either contracted or remained stable on treatment. At progression, clonality fell back toward baseline after rising at ibrutinib response. Clonality was higher at baseline than in age-matched healthy donors and tracked circulating CD8+ T-cell counts.

A 1 in 200,000 to 1 in 1 million T cell depth was the sequencing target. Assay: immunoSEQ multiplex PCR; the TCRdb copy retains only in-frame clones and omits some. The data hold 200,000 to 250,000 clones, with more than 75% observed a single time. About this clone itself: No antigen is known for it.

Per the germline V gene, CDR1 is SEHNR and CDR2 is FQNEAQ (reference sequence). The CDR3 has 14 residues. Deletions cut 5 bases from V and 1 base from J, with 9 bases between. The sequenced sample was PBMCs, obtained after 12 months of ibrutinib treatment. J is TRBJ2-1 and V is TRBV7-9, with D tentatively TRBD1 (6 bases). The sequence was obtained from a human donor with chronic lymphocytic leukemia. The CDR3 region is CASSPDRSYNEQFF. Written as DNA, the CDR3 is TGTGCCAGCAGCCCAGACAGGTCCTACAATGAGCAGTTCTTC.